Listed below are T cell receptor beta chains from one sample, sequenced in a study of CD8 T cells in Susac syndrome. TCRdb itself ran the immunoSEQ multiplex PCR reads through MiXCR, one entry per CDR3 protein. The table lists 84,000 or so distinct CDR3 sequences, approximately 95% of them singletons, with 0.4% to 0.5% in the top ten. The sample comprised CD8+ T cells from PBMCs. All receptors derive from a human donor with Susac syndrome. The CDR3 runs from the conserved cysteine through the conserved F or W. Fields, in order: J gene, D gene, V gene, clone size, CDR3 protein, CDR3 DNA. D genes are given only for firm matches. Rows may omit the clone size; those that give it use once, few, many or a size class.

j_gene: TRBJ1-5; d_gene: -; v_gene: TRBV29-1; abundance: -; CDR3aa: CSVTDSRDQPQHF; CDR3nt: TGCAGCGTTACGGACAGTCGGGATCAGCCCCAGCATTTT
j_gene: TRBJ2-7; d_gene: -; v_gene: TRBV4-1; abundance: -; CDR3aa: CASSHGPYEQYF; CDR3nt: TGCGCCAGCAGCCACGGACCCTACGAGCAGTACTTC
j_gene: TRBJ2-1; d_gene: -; v_gene: TRBV5-1; abundance: -; CDR3aa: CASSGLGEDEQFF; CDR3nt: TGCGCCAGCAGCGGGCTCGGAGAGGATGAGCAGTTCTTC
j_gene: TRBJ2-5; d_gene: -; v_gene: TRBV9; abundance: -; CDR3aa: CASSPGSGQETQYF; CDR3nt: TGTGCCAGCAGCCCCGGGAGCGGCCAAGAGACCCAGTACTTC
j_gene: TRBJ2-5; d_gene: -; v_gene: TRBV5-1; abundance: -; CDR3aa: CASSFALQETQYF; CDR3nt: TGCGCCAGCAGCTTTGCGTTACAAGAGACCCAGTACTTC
j_gene: TRBJ2-1; d_gene: -; v_gene: TRBV3-1; abundance: -; CDR3aa: CASSRRFGGTEQFF; CDR3nt: TGTGCCAGCAGCCGACGTTTTGGCGGGACTGAGCAGTTCTTC
j_gene: TRBJ2-3; d_gene: -; v_gene: TRBV12-3/TRBV12-4; abundance: -; CDR3aa: CASSLESHTDTQYF; CDR3nt: TGTGCCAGCAGTTTAGAGAGCCACACAGATACGCAGTATTTT
j_gene: TRBJ1-2; d_gene: TRBD1; v_gene: TRBV9; abundance: -; CDR3aa: CASSVGTDNYGYTF; CDR3nt: TGTGCCAGCAGCGTCGGGACAGACAACTATGGCTACACCTTC
j_gene: TRBJ2-2; d_gene: -; v_gene: TRBV29-1; abundance: once; CDR3aa: CSVVGTTNTGELFF; CDR3nt: TGCAGCGTTGTCGGGACAACGAACACCGGGGAGCTGTTTTTT
j_gene: TRBJ2-3; d_gene: TRBD2; v_gene: TRBV7-9; abundance: -; CDR3aa: CASSPAYGGGSTDTQYF; CDR3nt: TGTGCCAGCAGCCCTGCGTACGGCGGGGGAAGCACAGATACGCAGTATTTT
j_gene: TRBJ2-7; d_gene: -; v_gene: TRBV5-1; abundance: -; CDR3aa: CASGEGPSYEQYF; CDR3nt: TGCGCCAGCGGAGAGGGACCGTCCTACGAGCAGTACTTC
j_gene: TRBJ1-5; d_gene: TRBD1; v_gene: TRBV29-1; abundance: -; CDR3aa: CSVTTGDSNQPQHF; CDR3nt: TGCAGCGTTACAACAGGGGACAGCAATCAGCCCCAGCATTTT
j_gene: TRBJ2-7; d_gene: -; v_gene: TRBV20-1; abundance: -; CDR3aa: CSASSESFSYEQYF; CDR3nt: TGCAGTGCTAGCAGCGAGTCCTTCTCCTACGAGCAGTACTTC
j_gene: TRBJ2-5; d_gene: -; v_gene: TRBV28; abundance: -; CDR3aa: CASSSQPGSPEETQYF; CDR3nt: TGTGCCAGCAGCTCACAACCAGGGTCCCCCGAAGAGACCCAGTACTTC
j_gene: TRBJ2-7; d_gene: TRBD1; v_gene: TRBV15; abundance: -; CDR3aa: CATSTWTGEDYEQYF; CDR3nt: TGTGCCACCAGCACATGGACAGGGGAGGATTACGAGCAGTACTTC
j_gene: TRBJ1-1; d_gene: -; v_gene: TRBV30; abundance: -; CDR3aa: CAWRDSSPEAFF; CDR3nt: TGTGCCTGGAGGGACAGTTCCCCTGAAGCTTTCTTT
j_gene: TRBJ2-7; d_gene: TRBD2; v_gene: TRBV12-3/TRBV12-4; abundance: -; CDR3aa: CASSWETSGRLNEQYF; CDR3nt: TGTGCCAGCAGTTGGGAGACTAGCGGGAGACTCAACGAGCAGTACTTC
j_gene: TRBJ2-1; d_gene: -; v_gene: TRBV4-1; abundance: once; CDR3aa: CASSQEEGWSSYNEQFF; CDR3nt: TGCGCCAGCAGCCAAGAAGAGGGCTGGAGCTCCTACAATGAGCAGTTCTTC
j_gene: TRBJ2-5; d_gene: -; v_gene: TRBV29-1; abundance: -; CDR3aa: CSVEDPATPIRTQYF; CDR3nt: TGCAGCGTTGAAGATCCCGCGACTCCCATTCGGACCCAGTACTTC
j_gene: TRBJ2-2; d_gene: -; v_gene: TRBV7-9; abundance: -; CDR3aa: CASSLPTHTGELFF; CDR3nt: TGTGCCAGCAGCTTACCGACCCACACCGGGGAGCTGTTTTTT
j_gene: TRBJ2-3; d_gene: -; v_gene: TRBV5-1; abundance: -; CDR3aa: CASSLDGSVTDTQYF; CDR3nt: TGCGCCAGCAGCTTGGATGGTAGCGTGACAGATACGCAGTATTTT
j_gene: TRBJ1-1; d_gene: -; v_gene: TRBV20-1; abundance: -; CDR3aa: CSARDRSDSMNTEAFF; CDR3nt: TGCAGTGCTAGAGATAGGTCGGACAGCATGAACACTGAAGCTTTCTTT
j_gene: TRBJ2-1; d_gene: TRBD2; v_gene: TRBV25-1; abundance: -; CDR3aa: CASTGPGLAIYNEQFF; CDR3nt: TGTGCCAGCACCGGGCCGGGACTAGCGATCTACAATGAGCAGTTCTTC
j_gene: TRBJ2-7; d_gene: -; v_gene: TRBV20-1; abundance: -; CDR3aa: CSAAGSGASYEQYF; CDR3nt: TGCAGTGCAGCCGGGAGCGGAGCCTCCTACGAGCAGTACTTC
j_gene: TRBJ1-2; d_gene: -; v_gene: TRBV9; abundance: -; CDR3aa: CASSVGGQENYGYTF; CDR3nt: TGTGCCAGCAGCGTAGGGGGTCAGGAGAACTATGGCTACACCTTC
j_gene: TRBJ2-1; d_gene: -; v_gene: TRBV19; abundance: -; CDR3aa: CASSVGLHNEQFF; CDR3nt: TGTGCCAGTAGTGTGGGACTGCACAATGAGCAGTTCTTC
j_gene: TRBJ2-1; d_gene: -; v_gene: TRBV7-9; abundance: -; CDR3aa: CASSLDGSEQFF; CDR3nt: TGTGCCAGCAGCTTGGATGGGAGTGAGCAGTTCTTC
j_gene: TRBJ2-3; d_gene: -; v_gene: TRBV12-3/TRBV12-4; abundance: -; CDR3aa: CASSLARTDTQYF; CDR3nt: TGTGCCAGCAGTTTAGCTCGGACAGATACGCAGTATTTT
j_gene: TRBJ2-7; d_gene: -; v_gene: TRBV12-3/TRBV12-4; abundance: -; CDR3aa: CASGTSGFLSEQYF; CDR3nt: TGTGCCAGCGGGACCAGCGGCTTTCTGAGCGAGCAGTACTTC
j_gene: TRBJ2-1; d_gene: -; v_gene: TRBV2; abundance: -; CDR3aa: CASSSTDYNEQFF; CDR3nt: TGTGCCAGCAGTTCGACAGATTACAATGAGCAGTTCTTC
j_gene: TRBJ2-1; d_gene: TRBD2; v_gene: TRBV12-3/TRBV12-4; abundance: -; CDR3aa: CASSPGTSGSGEQFF; CDR3nt: TGTGCCAGCAGCCCCGGGACTAGCGGGAGCGGTGAGCAGTTCTTC
j_gene: TRBJ2-7; d_gene: -; v_gene: TRBV20-1; abundance: -; CDR3aa: CSARGLDETYEQYF; CDR3nt: TGCAGTGCCCGGGGCCTGGACGAAACCTACGAGCAGTACTTC
j_gene: TRBJ2-5; d_gene: -; v_gene: TRBV7-8; abundance: -; CDR3aa: CASSLNTGEGETQYF; CDR3nt: TGTGCCAGCAGCCTAAATACGGGGGAAGGGGAGACCCAGTACTTC
j_gene: TRBJ2-7; d_gene: TRBD1; v_gene: TRBV5-6; abundance: once; CDR3aa: CASSSGTGSYEQYF; CDR3nt: TGTGCCAGCAGCTCGGGGACAGGTTCCTACGAGCAGTACTTC
j_gene: TRBJ1-5; d_gene: -; v_gene: TRBV27; abundance: -; CDR3aa: CASSFGNQPQHF; CDR3nt: TGTGCCAGCAGTTTTGGCAATCAGCCCCAGCATTTT
j_gene: TRBJ2-6; d_gene: -; v_gene: TRBV13; abundance: -; CDR3aa: CASSKTSGAGANVLTF; CDR3nt: TGTGCCAGCAGCAAGACCAGCGGAGCTGGGGCCAACGTCCTGACTTTC
j_gene: TRBJ2-7; d_gene: -; v_gene: TRBV20-1; abundance: -; CDR3aa: CSARRGLSYEQYF; CDR3nt: TGCAGTGCTAGACGGGGTCTATCCTACGAGCAGTACTTC
j_gene: TRBJ1-1; d_gene: TRBD1; v_gene: TRBV5-4; abundance: -; CDR3aa: CASSFDQGAATEAFF; CDR3nt: TGTGCCAGCAGCTTTGACCAGGGGGCTGCCACTGAAGCTTTCTTT
j_gene: TRBJ2-1; d_gene: -; v_gene: TRBV2; abundance: -; CDR3aa: CASSWGSEQFF; CDR3nt: TGTGCCTCATCATGGGGGAGCGAGCAGTTCTTC
j_gene: TRBJ1-1; d_gene: -; v_gene: TRBV20-1; abundance: -; CDR3aa: CSAPNRDHTEAFF; CDR3nt: TGCAGTGCTCCGAACAGGGATCACACTGAAGCTTTCTTT
j_gene: TRBJ2-5; d_gene: -; v_gene: TRBV27; abundance: -; CDR3aa: CASSSPGLEQETQYF; CDR3nt: TGTGCCAGCAGCTCACCGGGACTGGAACAAGAGACCCAGTACTTC
j_gene: TRBJ2-7; d_gene: TRBD2; v_gene: TRBV11-2; abundance: -; CDR3aa: CASSSTESGSYEQYF; CDR3nt: TGTGCCAGCAGCTCGACCGAGAGCGGGAGCTACGAGCAGTACTTC
j_gene: TRBJ1-1; d_gene: -; v_gene: TRBV12-3/TRBV12-4; abundance: -; CDR3aa: CASSPPGGEAFF; CDR3nt: TGTGCCAGCAGCCCCCCCGGGGGTGAAGCTTTCTTT
j_gene: TRBJ2-1; d_gene: TRBD1; v_gene: TRBV30; abundance: -; CDR3aa: CAWSTGDSTNEQFF; CDR3nt: TGTGCCTGGAGCACTGGGGACAGTACAAATGAGCAGTTCTTC
j_gene: TRBJ2-3; d_gene: -; v_gene: TRBV7-6; abundance: -; CDR3aa: CASSLGGPPTDTQYF; CDR3nt: TGTGCCAGCAGCTTAGGAGGACCTCCCACAGATACGCAGTATTTT
j_gene: TRBJ2-3; d_gene: -; v_gene: TRBV20-1; abundance: -; CDR3aa: CSATNYRTGIDTQYF; CDR3nt: TGCAGTGCTACAAATTACCGGACCGGGATAGATACGCAGTATTTT
j_gene: TRBJ1-5; d_gene: -; v_gene: TRBV9; abundance: -; CDR3aa: CASSQGTSNQPQHF; CDR3nt: TGTGCCAGCAGTCAGGGGACGAGCAATCAGCCCCAGCATTTT
j_gene: TRBJ1-2; d_gene: -; v_gene: TRBV19; abundance: -; CDR3aa: CATGGGYTF; CDR3nt: TGTGCCACCGGCGGTGGCTACACCTTC
j_gene: TRBJ2-3; d_gene: TRBD2; v_gene: TRBV9; abundance: -; CDR3aa: CASSATPGLADLIYTDTQYF; CDR3nt: TGTGCCAGCAGCGCGACTCCGGGACTAGCGGACCTAATCTACACAGATACGCAGTATTTT
j_gene: TRBJ2-5; d_gene: -; v_gene: TRBV20-1; abundance: -; CDR3aa: CSARDRATGQETQYF; CDR3nt: TGCAGTGCTAGAGATCGGGCGACAGGTCAAGAGACCCAGTACTTC
j_gene: TRBJ2-7; d_gene: TRBD1; v_gene: TRBV7-9; abundance: -; CDR3aa: CASSSYRGDEQYF; CDR3nt: TGTGCCAGCAGCTCCTACAGGGGCGACGAGCAGTACTTC
j_gene: TRBJ1-1; d_gene: -; v_gene: TRBV5-1; abundance: -; CDR3aa: CASSLADSNTEAFF; CDR3nt: TGCGCCAGCAGCTTGGCCGACAGCAACACTGAAGCTTTCTTT